Below are 20 T cell receptor beta chains sequenced from a single sample in a study of PD-1 blockade in classical Hodgkin lymphoma. Described time point: cycle 4 day 1 (C4D1), after 6 weeks of nivolumab. After autologous stem cell transplantation all patients relapsed, and prior brentuximab vedotin exposure differed between cohorts. TCRdb keeps only in-frame clones here, not all; method: immunoSEQ multiplex PCR. Of some 34,000 clones in the sample, 65% to 80% were seen once. The sequences come from peripheral blood mononuclear cells (PBMCs), collected before the fourth cycle of nivolumab. The receptor set was obtained from a human donor with classical Hodgkin lymphoma.

Notes on this clone: Mismatch with germline at one junction end may stem from a read error. The J gene is TRBJ2-2, the V gene TRBV2, with D perhaps TRBD1 or TRBD2 (5 bases each). Germline CDR1 reads SNHLY; CDR2 reads FYNNEI. This CDR3 contains 10 residues. Here the CDR3 DNA reads TGTGCCAGCCGGGGCACCCCACTTCATTTT. This codes for CASRGTPLHF.

The rearrangement uses TRBV7-6 and TRBJ2-5, with no clear D. Germline lookup yields CDR1 SGHVS and CDR2 FNYEAQ. The length of the CDR3 is 15 residues. V lost 5 bases and J 5 bases, leaving 18 bases between the germline ends. The CDR3 region is CASSLSTRLGETQYF. DNA of the CDR3: TGTGCCAGCAGCCTTTCGACTCGCCTAGGGGAGACCCAGTACTTC.

This clone was counted between two and nine times. V is TRBV7-9 and J is TRBJ1-3; the match to TRBD1 covers 7 bases. The V gene end was trimmed by 5 bases and the J gene end by 8 bases; junction bases not matched to a gene: 15. The V gene's germline CDR1 is SEHNR and CDR2 FQNEAQ (reference sequence). The CDR3 runs to 16 residues. The CDR3 region has the DNA TGTGCCAGCAGCATGAAAAGACAGGGAGTCACCGACACCATATATTTT. This sequence encodes CASSMKRQGVTDTIYF.

Judged by abundance, this clone is medium-sized. The rearrangement uses TRBV2 and TRBJ2-1, with a tentative D call TRBD2 (6 bases). The germline V gene has CDR1 SNHLY and CDR2 FYNNEI. V lost 1 base to trimming and J lost 7 bases, with 11 bases between them. This CDR3 has 14 amino acids. CDR3 coding DNA: TGTGCCAGCAGTGAAGGGATAGCGGTAAATGAGCAGTTCTTC. Encoded protein: CASSEGIAVNEQFF.

V gene TRBV5-4 combines with J gene TRBJ1-4; D not certain. The CDR3 is 13 amino acids. Germline V lookup: CDR1 SGHNT, CDR2 YYREEE (reference sequence). V dropped 4 bases and J dropped 7 bases, with 11 bases sitting between them. The CDR3 region is CASSPPAGEKLFF. In nucleotides, the CDR3 is TGTGCCAGCAGCCCCCCAGCGGGTGAAAAACTGTTTTTT.

This chain links TRBV30 with TRBJ1-1, with 8 bases lining up with TRBD1. V dropped 5 bases and J dropped 3; count of bases not matched to a gene: 11. The CDR3 totals 15 residues. The germline CDR1 and CDR2 sequences are GTSNPN and SVGIG (reference sequence). The CDR3 coding sequence is TGTGCCTGGTGGACAGGGCGATACGGGGACACTGAAGCTTTCTTT. Its translation: CAWWTGRYGDTEAFF.

This rearrangement joins TRBV6-5 to TRBJ1-2; D perhaps matches TRBD1 (6 bases). Trimming cost V 5 bases and J 4 bases, with 14 bases left between them. Germline CDR1 MNHEY, CDR2 SVGAGI. This CDR3 comprises 14 residues. CDR3 sequence (DNA): TGTGCCAGCAGTCGCTCCACAGGGTTCTATGGCTACACCTTC. Amino acids: CASSRSTGFYGYTF.

The rearrangement links TRBV14 to TRBJ1-3, with unresolved D. The V gene's germline CDR1 is SGHDN and CDR2 FVKESK. V lost 4 bases, J lost 0 bases, and 13 bases lay in between. CDR3 length: 16 amino acids. The CDR3 nucleotides are TGTGCCAGCAGCCCGACGGGTCGAATCTCTGGAAACACCATATATTTT. Residues: CASSPTGRISGNTIYF.

The V call is TRBV11-2, the J call TRBJ1-1; no clear D. Germline values: CDR1 SGHAT, CDR2 FQNNGV. V was cut by 6 bases and J by 8 bases, with 10 bases left in between. The CDR3 runs to 11 residues. The CDR3, as DNA: TGTGCCAGCAGTTTTTTTGGGGAAGCTTTCTTT. It yields the protein CASSFFGEAFF.

The J gene is TRBJ2-7, the V gene TRBV23-1, with D possibly being TRBD1 or TRBD2 (6 bases each). TRBV23-1 is marked as an open reading frame, function uncertain. Trimming took 0 bases from V and 3 from J, leaving 9 bases between them. The CDR3 length is 14 residues. DNA for the CDR3: TGCGCCAGCAGTCAATCGAGGGGGGTCTACGAGCAGTACTTC. It is translated as CASSQSRGVYEQYF.

The chain employs TRBV5-1 and TRBJ2-1; 12 nucleotides match TRBD1. CDR1 is SGHRS and CDR2 is YFSETQ in the germline V gene. V dropped 4 bases and J dropped 9; count of bases not matched to a gene: 5. The CDR3 has 14 residues. CDR3 sequence: CASSPGQGATEQFF. In DNA, the CDR3 is TGCGCCAGCAGCCCGGGACAGGGGGCGACTGAGCAGTTCTTC.

This chain links TRBV2 with TRBJ2-7; D may match TRBD1 or TRBD2 (5 bases each). The CDR3 length is 14 residues. V dropped 4 bases and J dropped 3 bases, with 13 bases sitting between them. The germline V gene has CDR1 SNHLY and CDR2 FYNNEI. The CDR3 sequence is CASSGGAGVYEQYF. CDR3 coding DNA: TGTGCCAGCAGTGGTGGGGCGGGTGTCTACGAGCAGTACTTC.

In this sample, this clone turned up once. The CDR3, as DNA: TGTGCCAGCAGCTCTATGGACGGTTCCTACGAGCAGTACTTC. Translating gives CASSSMDGSYEQYF. This chain joins TRBV7-2 and TRBJ2-7; D remains ambiguous. CDR1 and CDR2 from the germline V gene are SGHTA and FQGNSA. The CDR3 is 14 residues long. V was pared by 4 bases and J by 1 base, with 11 bases between.

The V gene is TRBV16, the J gene TRBJ1-5; 8 bases fit TRBD1. The CDR3 has 16 amino acids. Germline CDR1 KGHSY, CDR2 FQNENV. Trimming cost V 4 bases and J 6 bases; bases outside gene matches: 11. DNA of the CDR3: TGTGCCAGCAGCCGGACGGGACAGGAGGCAACTCAGCCCCAGCATTTT. Residues: CASSRTGQEATQPQHF.

The CDR3 DNA follows: TGTGCCAGCAGCCCCCGACAGCAGAACACCGGGGAGCTGTTTTTT. Its translation: CASSPRQQNTGELFF. V is TRBV9 and J is TRBJ2-2, with D possibly TRBD1 on 5 matching bases. The CDR3 covers 15 residues. The germline gives CDR1 SGDLS, CDR2 YYNGEE. V was trimmed by 4 bases and J by 1 base, leaving 11 bases between them.

V usage is TRBV6-6 and J usage is TRBJ2-7; 11 bases are shared with TRBD2. The CDR3 is made up of 14 amino acids. V lost 3 bases, J lost 3 bases, and 1 base stayed unmatched. Germline-derived CDR1 and CDR2 are MNHNY and SVGAGI (reference sequence). CDR3 amino acids: CASSYSGGVYEQYF. Here the CDR3 DNA reads TGTGCCAGCAGTTATAGCGGGGGGGTCTACGAGCAGTACTTC.

In this sample, this clone turned up a few times. This chain links TRBV4-1 with TRBJ1-5; TRBD1 aligns across 7 bases. The CDR3 is 15 residues long. The germline V gene encodes CDR1 MGHRA and CDR2 YSYEKL. The V and J ends lost 1 base and 5 bases, in that order; junction bases with no gene match: 5. This chain's CDR3 is CASSQVGTDDQPQHF. DNA of the CDR3: TGCGCCAGCAGCCAAGTGGGGACAGACGATCAGCCCCAGCATTTT.

The chain links TRBV7-9 to TRBJ2-1, with D unclear. The CDR3 is 15 residues long. Germline CDR1 reads SEHNR; CDR2 reads FQNEAQ (reference sequence). The germline V and J ends were trimmed by 10 bases and 2 bases, with 18 bases remaining between them. In DNA form, the CDR3 reads TGTGCCATCCCCTCGAGCCGTGGGGCCTACAATGAGCAGTTCTTC. Translating gives CAIPSSRGAYNEQFF.

The CDR3 DNA follows: TGTGCCAGCAGCTCCGTCCCGGGCGCAGATACGCAGTATTTT. This codes for CASSSVPGADTQYF. The chain combines TRBV27 with TRBJ2-3; D is ambiguous. Trimming pared 6 bases from V and 4 bases from J, leaving 14 bases between. Germline assignment: CDR1 MNHEY and CDR2 SMNVEV (reference sequence). This CDR3 comprises 14 residues.

The rearrangement links TRBV13 to TRBJ1-4, with no clear D. This CDR3 contains 14 residues. Trimming left V 5 bases short and J 7 bases short, with 14 bases between. CDR1 PRHDT and CDR2 FYEKMQ come from the germline V gene (reference sequence). CDR3 bases: TGTGCCAGCAGCCGAGGACGGCCGACTGAAAAACTGTTTTTT. Amino acids: CASSRGRPTEKLFF.